Listed below are T cell receptor beta chains from one sample, sequenced in a study of tumor-infiltrating lymphocytes in primary liver carcinoma. MiXCR was run by TCRdb on the multiplex PCR reads, yielding one entry per CDR3 protein. This sample carries approximately 300,000 distinct CDR3 sequences, about 60% of them seen once, and the ten largest clones take roughly 8.9%. Sample: peripheral blood. The receptors stem from a man aged 35-49 years with primary liver carcinoma and hepatitis B virus infection. CDR3s include the opening cysteine and the closing phenylalanine or tryptophan. The D gene is left open where the match is weak. Size values are once, few and many counts, or a class for expanded clones, and some rows have none.

D gene	V gene	clone size	J gene	CDR3 DNA	CDR3 protein
.	TRBV6-1	once	TRBJ1-2	TGTGCCAGCACTCCATCCGGGATGGCTTATGGCTACACCTTC	CASTPSGMAYGYTF
.	TRBV7-9	few	TRBJ1-5	TGTGCCAGCAGCATGGACGGGAATCAGCCCCAGCATTTT	CASSMDGNQPQHF
.	TRBV5-4	medium-sized	TRBJ2-3	TGTGCCAGCAGCCCCCGAGGGGGGACAGATACGCAGTATTTT	CASSPRGGTDTQYF
.	TRBV5-4	.	TRBJ1-1	TGTGCCAGCAGCTCGAAGCAGTTGAACACTGAAGCTTTCTTT	CASSSKQLNTEAFF
TRBD1	TRBV14	.	TRBJ1-1	TGTGCCAGCAGCCCTTGGGACAGGACTGAAGCTTTCTTT	CASSPWDRTEAFF
TRBD1	TRBV29-1	.	TRBJ1-2	TGCAGCGTTGGTCGTTGGGACAGGGGGCGGGTTGGCTTCACCTTC	CSVGRWDRGRVGFTF
TRBD1	TRBV24-1	few	TRBJ1-5	TGTGCCACCCGGGACAGGGTCACATATAGCAATCAGCCCCAGCATTTT	CATRDRVTYSNQPQHF
TRBD2	TRBV10-1	.	TRBJ2-1	TGCGCCAGCAGTGCAGAACTAGCGGGAGAACAGTTCTTC	CASSAELAGEQFF
TRBD2	TRBV11-2	.	TRBJ2-5	TGTGCCAGTAGCTTCAGCGGGGAACAAGAGACCCAGTACTTC	CASSFSGEQETQYF
.	TRBV11-1	once	TRBJ2-3	TGTGCCAGCAGCTACGGAGACAGCACAGATACACAGTATTTT	CASSYGDSTDTQYF
TRBD2	TRBV11-1	.	TRBJ2-1	TGTGCTAGCAGCCCCGGACTAGCAAACAATGAGCAGCTCTTC	CASSPGLANNEQLF
.	TRBV5-4	.	TRBJ2-3	TGTGCCAGCAGTTCGGGCGGCCTAGCGCTCTTTTCAGAAACGCAGTATTTT	CASSSGGLALFSETQYF
.	TRBV6-2/TRBV6-3	medium-sized	TRBJ1-2	TGTGCCAGCAGTTACCTGACAGGAAACTATGGCTACACCTTC	CASSYLTGNYGYTF
TRBD1	TRBV5-1	few	TRBJ1-1	TGCGCCAGCAGCTTCGGGACAGGCATCTCAAAGGCATGGAACACTGAAGCTTTCTTT	CASSFGTGISKAWNTEAFF
.	TRBV12-3/TRBV12-4	.	TRBJ1-5	TGTGCCAGCAGTTTATGGGACAACAATCAGCCCCAGCATTTT	CASSLWDNNQPQHF
TRBD1	TRBV28	.	TRBJ2-3	TGTGCCAGCAGTTTAACCCGGGCAGGGGGTTTGCCAGATACGCAGTATTTT	CASSLTRAGGLPDTQYF
.	TRBV29-1	.	TRBJ2-1	TGCAGCGTTGAGACCATCGGGATTGTAAGGTTCTTC	CSVETIGIVRFF
.	TRBV5-1	.	TRBJ2-5	TGCGCCAGCAGCCTCGGGCGGGTACAAGAGACCCAGTACTTC	CASSLGRVQETQYF
.	TRBV7-9	many	TRBJ2-7	TGTGCCAGCTCCCCAGGCCCCAGTTACGAGCAGTACTTC	CASSPGPSYEQYF
.	TRBV5-4	.	TRBJ2-1	TGTGCCTGCAGCCCCCCATCAAGCAATGAGCAGTTCTTC	CACSPPSSNEQFF
TRBD1	TRBV28	.	TRBJ1-1	TGTGCCAGCAGACCGGGACAGGGGGCCGGCCAAGCTTTCTTT	CASRPGQGAGQAFF
.	TRBV5-5	.	TRBJ2-5	TGTGCCAGCGCCCGGACTCCCCAAGAAATCCAGTACTTC	CASARTPQEIQYF
.	TRBV6-4	once	TRBJ2-3	TGTGCCAGCAGTGAAGACAACACAGATACGCAGTATTTT	CASSEDNTDTQYF
.	TRBV11-3	.	TRBJ2-1	TGTGCCAGCAGCGTTGGTGGTGGGCTTGAGCAGTTCTTC	CASSVGGGLEQFF
.	TRBV4-3	many	TRBJ2-7	TGCGCCAGCAGCCAAGAACAGGGCTCCTACGAGCAGTACTTC	CASSQEQGSYEQYF
TRBD2	TRBV5-4	.	TRBJ2-5	TGTGCCAACAGCTCCACGGGGGGTCAAGAGACCCAGTACTTC	CANSSTGGQETQYF
TRBD2	TRBV6-1	few	TRBJ2-1	TGTGCCAGCGACCTAGCGGGAGTCAATGAGCAGTTCTTC	CASDLAGVNEQFF